Reported below is one T cell receptor beta chain. Antigen unknown. Germline V CDR1 and CDR2: MNHEY, SVGEGT. There are 14 residues in the CDR3. The junction had 6 bases not matched to a gene; V was cut back by 7 bases and J by 6 bases. The data were taken from a study of CD8 T cells in Susac syndrome. As for the study in general: Each patient with Susac syndrome, at the time of blood draw, was therapy-naive, on corticosteroids, or on intravenous immunoglobulin alone.

A quantity of about 0.5 to 1 ug RNA underwent reverse transcription using random hexamers. With immunoSEQ multiplex PCR, TCR beta CDR3 was amplified across 54 Vbeta and 13 Jbeta. Via MiXCR, TCRdb re-called the immunoSEQ multiplex PCR reads, giving one row per CDR3 protein. Among some 200,000 distinct CDR3 sequences listed, over 90% were seen once. Overall study results and limits: TEMRA cells and active patients showed peak Susac CD8+ clonal expansion.

Sequencing was carried out using CD8+ T cells from PBMCs. The V call is TRBV6-2 or TRBV6-3, the J call TRBJ2-1; 10 nucleotides match TRBD1. The TCR sequence derives from a human donor with Susac syndrome. The CDR3 coding sequence is TGTGCCAGCAACGGGGGACAGGGGCTCAATGAGCAGTTCTTC. Its translation: CASNGGQGLNEQFF.